This TCR beta chain derives from a study of pediatric ulcerative colitis. Study-wide findings and caveats: Acute severe colitis showed lower rectal diversity from clonal expansions. Compared with controls, ulcerative colitis showed greater blood-rectum clone sharing.

V was pared by 4 bases and J by 0 bases, with 7 bases of the junction left unmatched. Germline CDR1 reads SGHVS; CDR2 reads FNYEAQ. There are 16 residues in the CDR3. Remarks on this clone: Antigen unknown.

Method: immunoSEQ multiplex PCR; TCRdb's copy keeps in-frame clones and lacks some. This sample yields tens of thousands of clones, of which about nine tenths are seen a single time; about 3% belongs to the top ten. The chain couples TRBV7-6 to TRBJ2-3, with TRBD1 matching over 7 bases. The receptor was derived from a boy younger than 18 with severe ulcerative colitis. Sequences were obtained from blood. The CDR3 loop is CASSSSGQASTDTQYF. The CDR3 DNA sequence: TGTGCCAGCAGCTCCTCAGGACAGGCCAGCACAGATACGCAGTATTTT.